This T cell receptor beta chain was captured in a study of blood T cell repertoires in COVID-19. On the study more broadly: The study drew acute and convalescent COVID-19 samples from the United States, Italy and Spain.

The CDR3 has 17 residues. V shed 7 bases and J shed 0 bases, with 20 bases lying between them. Germline lookup yields CDR1 SGHTS and CDR2 YDEGEE. Libraries were prepared by immunoSEQ multiplex PCR; TCRdb keeps only in-frame clonotypes and omits some of them. The top ten hold about 4.2% of the sample, which has 300,000 to 400,000 clones, 65% to 90% seen once. The sample consisted of PBMCs or T cells enriched from blood (not recorded which). The chain joins TRBV5-8 to TRBJ1-5; D gene ambiguous. This TCR was recovered from a woman aged 40 to 50 with acute COVID-19. The CDR3 loop is CASGRVEKMYSNQPQHF. The CDR3 coding sequence is TGTGCCAGCGGCCGGGTGGAAAAAATGTATAGCAATCAGCCCCAGCATTTT.